A selection of T cell receptor beta chains follows, all from one sample in a study of blood T cell repertoires in COVID-19. The table came from immunoSEQ multiplex PCR; TCRdb's copy has only in-frame clones and leaves some out. This table holds approximately 290,000 clones, around 90% found once. The sample consisted of peripheral blood. The receptors originated from a man aged 18 to 35 with active or convalescent COVID-19. Both conserved end residues are part of each CDR3. A D gene is named only where the DNA matches it firmly. Clone size is given for some rows only: seen once, a few or many times, or a class if the clone is expanded.

J: TRBJ2-2
V: TRBV18
size: -
D: -
CDR3: CASSPSSGRSTGELFF

J: TRBJ2-7
V: TRBV7-9
size: -
D: TRBD1
CDR3: CASSSPRTGDYEQYF

J: TRBJ1-5
V: TRBV19
size: -
D: TRBD1
CDR3: CASSTQGQGNQPQHF

J: TRBJ2-3
V: TRBV11-2
size: -
D: -
CDR3: CASSLDGPDTQYF

J: TRBJ1-6
V: TRBV11-2
size: -
D: -
CDR3: CASSNTGLSYNSPLHF

J: TRBJ1-4
V: TRBV28
size: -
D: -
CDR3: CASSLRSGPLAGKLFF

J: TRBJ2-7
V: TRBV29-1
size: -
D: -
CDR3: CSVVRQGSLYEQYF

J: TRBJ1-4
V: TRBV19
size: once
D: -
CDR3: CASHQRGRHEKLFF

J: TRBJ2-1
V: TRBV4-3
size: -
D: -
CDR3: CASSHSPYNEQFF

J: TRBJ2-6
V: TRBV6-5
size: -
D: -
CDR3: CASSSGSGANVLTF

J: TRBJ2-7
V: TRBV7-9
size: -
D: -
CDR3: CASSAGSYEQYF

J: TRBJ2-7
V: TRBV28
size: -
D: -
CDR3: CASSLLTGTYEQYF

J: TRBJ1-2
V: TRBV28
size: -
D: -
CDR3: CASSTTELGFGYTF

J: TRBJ1-5
V: TRBV19
size: -
D: TRBD1
CDR3: CASSRGQVGQPQHF

J: TRBJ2-7
V: TRBV7-2
size: -
D: TRBD2
CDR3: CASSLVSGGNYEQYF

J: TRBJ2-7
V: TRBV6-6
size: -
D: TRBD1
CDR3: CASSIRLRTGVYEQYF

J: TRBJ2-3
V: TRBV10-3
size: -
D: -
CDR3: CAISGFGYNTDTQYF

J: TRBJ2-7
V: TRBV27
size: -
D: -
CDR3: CASSLTGLHEQYF

J: TRBJ1-5
V: TRBV5-4
size: -
D: TRBD1
CDR3: CASSFGTGGNQPQHF

J: TRBJ1-2
V: TRBV3-1/TRBV3-2
size: -
D: -
CDR3: CASSQALDGYTF

J: TRBJ1-1
V: TRBV7-8
size: -
D: -
CDR3: CASSLVKQVNTEAFF

J: TRBJ1-1
V: TRBV10-3
size: few
D: TRBD1
CDR3: CAISEWPGGTNTEAFF

J: TRBJ2-2
V: TRBV7-9
size: -
D: -
CDR3: CASSLTGSDTGELFF

J: TRBJ1-4
V: TRBV7-8
size: -
D: TRBD1
CDR3: CASSLPGQGNEKLFF

J: TRBJ2-1
V: TRBV9
size: -
D: -
CDR3: CASSVGDPGDNEQFF